This T cell receptor (beta chain) came from a study of control samples from healthy donors and cancer patients. There are 12 residues in the CDR3. Germline CDR1 SQVTM, CDR2 ANQGSEA. The V end lost 2 bases, the J end lost 10 bases, and 12 bases lay between the germline ends. Only a few counts were recorded for this clone. Clones were sequenced by immunoSEQ multiplex PCR, and TCRdb holds only the in-frame ones, with some missing. The table includes 120,000 to 150,000 clones, 70% to 90% detected once. This sequence was found in a woman in her twenties or thirties in good health. V gene TRBV29-1 combines with J gene TRBJ2-1; no definite D call. The sequenced material came from blood. The CDR3 DNA follows: TGCAGCGTTGAACTCCTCCCTACGGAGCAGTTCTTC. Protein product: CSVELLPTEQFF.